What follows are 7 T cell receptor beta chains derived from one specimen sequenced in a study of regulatory and conventional T cells in RAG deficiency (dated by TCRdb to the late 2010s). Before genomic DNA extraction, regulatory T cells were isolated from blood as CD4+CD25-high CD127-low cells. Libraries came from the immunoSEQ multiplex PCR assay. Not all clones reach the TCRdb copy of this immuneACCESS table, which keeps in-frame sequences only. Checked studies attribute under half of the gap to unresolved V genes and leave the rest unexplained. The sample profile shows about 9,400 clones; around 89% of them were found once. The ten most abundant clones make up over 1% of the sample. Another study also made use of these data, one on regulatory T cells. As noted in the second study: The multiplex PCR used 52 forward TRBV primers and 13 reverse TRBJ primers, with assay-based and computational corrections for amplification bias.

The sample consisted of Tregs sorted from blood. Receptors originate from a human donor in good health.

The chain recombines TRBV14 with TRBJ2-1, with TRBD2 as a possible D gene (8 bases). V lost 6 bases, J lost 0 bases, and 27 bases lay in between. The V gene's germline CDR1 is SGHDN and CDR2 FVKESK. The CDR3 is 20 amino acids. CDR3 sequence: CASSHPGGGSKHPSYNEQFF. For the CDR3, the DNA is TGTGCCAGCAGTCACCCGGGAGGGGGCAGCAAACACCCCTCCTACAATGAGCAGTTCTTC.

The chain carries TRBV29-1 and TRBJ1-1; 9 nucleotides agree with TRBD1. The germline gives CDR1 SQVTM, CDR2 ANQGSEA. The CDR3 runs to 12 residues. J lost 6 bases, V lost 4 bases, and 3 bases had no gene match. As DNA, the CDR3 is TGCAGCGTTGGGAACAGGGGGCCTGAAGCTTTCTTT. Residues: CSVGNRGPEAFF.

The V gene is TRBV4-1, the J gene TRBJ1-1; TRBD1 is a possible D gene (6 bases). The germline CDR1 and CDR2 sequences are MGHRA and YSYEKL. This CDR3 comprises 14 residues. Trimming removed 3 bases from V and 1 base from J, with 9 bases in between. The CDR3 region is CASSHPDRNTEAFF. The DNA for the CDR3 is TGCGCCAGCAGCCACCCGGACAGGAACACTGAAGCTTTCTTT.

CDR3 DNA: TGTGCCAGCAGTGCAGGGTCGAAGGAGCAGTACTTC. Translating gives CASSAGSKEQYF. The rearrangement links TRBV6-6 to TRBJ2-7; the D gene is possibly TRBD1 (5 bases). The ends were cut back, 5 bases at V and 7 bases at J, with 12 bases in the middle. Germline values: CDR1 MNHNY, CDR2 SVGAGI (reference sequence). The CDR3 has 12 residues.

The V gene is TRBV19, the J gene TRBJ2-7, with 7 bases aligning to TRBD1. V shed 6 bases, J shed 0 bases, and the junction held 5 bases outside the gene matches. The CDR3 has 14 amino acids. Looked up from germline, CDR1 is LNHDA and CDR2 is SQIVND (reference sequence). As DNA, the CDR3 is TGTGCCAGTAGCACGACAGGGAGCTCCTACGAGCAGTACTTC. It encodes CASSTTGSSYEQYF.

The chain combines TRBV7-9 with TRBJ2-7; 8 nucleotides match TRBD1. V lost 0 bases to trimming and J lost 2 bases; unmatched junction nucleotides: 9. This CDR3 has 17 amino acids. Germline CDR1 and CDR2: SEHNR and FQNEAQ (reference sequence). The CDR3 here is CASSLAFSGQGTYEQYF. CDR3 in DNA: TGTGCCAGCAGCTTAGCGTTTTCTGGACAGGGTACCTACGAGCAGTACTTC.

The rearrangement uses TRBV19 and TRBJ1-3, with 7 bases fitting TRBD1. The V gene's germline CDR1 is LNHDA and CDR2 SQIVND (reference sequence). CDR3 length equals 15 residues. The V gene end was trimmed by 5 bases and the J gene end by 1 base; junction bases not matched to a gene: 5. DNA for the CDR3: TGTGCCAGTAGTTTTGCGACAGGGTCTGGAAACACCATATATTTT. Protein sequence: CASSFATGSGNTIYF.